The 27 T cell receptor beta chains below come from one sample, sequenced in a study of T cell responses to AZD1222 COVID-19 vaccine. Produced via immunoSEQ multiplex PCR; TCRdb's table is partial and in-frame only. The sample lists about 140,000 clones, more than 80% occurring once. The input for sequencing was peripheral blood, taken on day 0 of AZD1222 vaccination. These receptors were obtained from an adult in good health.

This clone appeared once. The chain uses TRBV18 and TRBJ2-1, with unresolved D. The CDR3 is made up of 14 amino acids. CDR1 is KGHSH and CDR2 is LQKENI in the germline V gene. V was trimmed by 4 bases and J by 7 bases, leaving 14 bases between them. CDR3 nucleotides: TGTGCCAGCTCACTCCGTAATGCTATAAATGAGCAGTTCTTC. Translated, it gives CASSLRNAINEQFF.

This rearrangement joins TRBV30 to TRBJ1-5; the D is unclear. The CDR3 loop spans 14 amino acids. The germline V gene encodes CDR1 GTSNPN and CDR2 SVGIG (reference sequence). V was shortened by 0 bases and J by 5 bases, with 11 bases between the two germline ends. CDR3 sequence reads: CAWSVVGSDQPQHF. CDR3 nucleotides: TGTGCCTGGAGTGTCGTGGGGTCGGATCAGCCCCAGCATTTT.

V gene TRBV6-5 combines with J gene TRBJ2-2; no definite D call. Germline assignment: CDR1 MNHEY and CDR2 SVGAGI. V was clipped by 8 bases and J by 5 bases, with 12 bases between them. The CDR3 totals 13 residues. The CDR3 bases are TGTGCCAGCCAACCGAGTAAGACCGGGGAGCTGTTTTTT. Residues: CASQPSKTGELFF.

This clone was counted a few times. For the CDR3, the DNA is TGTGCCTGGAGTGTACGGGGAGCGGGTGAAAAACTGTTTTTT. It specifies CAWSVRGAGEKLFF. The chain links TRBV30 to TRBJ1-4; D is unresolved. The CDR3 is 14 residues long. V gave up 0 bases and J gave up 7 bases, with 12 bases separating them. CDR1 and CDR2 (germline): GTSNPN, SVGIG (reference sequence).

V and J are TRBV5-4 and TRBJ1-1; TRBD1 matches at 7 bases. CDR3 length: 15 amino acids. Germline lookup yields CDR1 SGHNT and CDR2 YYREEE (reference sequence). V was pared by 4 bases and J by 11 bases, with 17 bases of the junction left unmatched. The CDR3 DNA is TGTGCCAGCAGCCGAAATCAAGGGGGCGCCTCCTCCGCTTTCTTT. This sequence encodes CASSRNQGGASSAFF.

The chain couples TRBV7-6 to TRBJ2-1; 11 nucleotides line up with TRBD2. Unmatched junction bases numbered 12, after V lost 4 bases and J lost 4 bases. Per germline, CDR1 SGHVS and CDR2 FNYEAQ. This CDR3 has 18 amino acids. The CDR3 coding sequence is TGTGCCAGCAGCTCTAGTGGGGCTAGCGGGGGGTCGTACAATGAGCAGTTCTTC. This sequence encodes CASSSSGASGGSYNEQFF.

The rearrangement joins TRBV3-1 (or the pseudogene TRBV3-2) to TRBJ1-2; D perhaps matches TRBD1 (6 bases). Germline loops: CDR1 LGHDT, CDR2 YNNKEL (reference sequence). CDR3 length equals 12 residues. Trimming stripped 3 bases from V and 5 bases from J, with 7 bases between. In nucleotides, the CDR3 is TGTGCCAGCAGCCAGGGGACATATGGCTACACCTTC. The encoded protein is CASSQGTYGYTF.

A few counts support this clone. CDR3 in DNA: TGTGCCAGCAGCGTCTGGACTAGCCGCACAGATACGCAGTATTTT. Amino acid sequence: CASSVWTSRTDTQYF. This rearrangement joins TRBV9 to TRBJ2-3, with 8 bases matching TRBD2. The CDR3 spans 15 residues. From germline, CDR1 is SGDLS and CDR2 YYNGEE. V shed 2 bases, J shed 1 base, and the junction held 3 bases outside the gene matches.

In DNA, the CDR3 is TGCGCCAGCAGCTTGGTCCCAAAAGAGACCCAGTACTTC. Translation gives CASSLVPKETQYF. The chain recombines TRBV5-1 with TRBJ2-5; D uncertain. The V end was cut by 0 bases, the J end by 3 bases, with 6 bases between. The CDR3 runs 13 residues. Germline V gene lookup returns CDR1 SGHRS and CDR2 YFSETQ.

V gene TRBV19 combines with J gene TRBJ2-1; 9 positions match TRBD2. The CDR3 is made up of 16 amino acids. Trimming at V came to 2 bases and at J to 0 bases, leaving 2 bases not matched to a gene. From germline, CDR1 is LNHDA and CDR2 SQIVND (reference sequence). The CDR3 sequence is CASSIISGGSYNEQFF. In DNA, the CDR3 is TGTGCCAGTAGTATAATTAGCGGGGGCTCCTACAATGAGCAGTTCTTC.

This chain connects TRBV4-1 to TRBJ1-2; D may be TRBD1 (6 bases). CDR3 length: 15 amino acids. Trimming stripped 0 bases from V and 2 bases from J, with 10 bases between. CDR1 and CDR2 from the germline V gene are MGHRA and YSYEKL. Written as DNA, the CDR3 is TGCGCCAGCAGCCAAGAAACAGGGTTGAACTATGGCTACACCTTC. It codes for CASSQETGLNYGYTF.

This clone was recorded only once. The chain uses TRBV15 and TRBJ1-5, with unresolved D. The V and J ends lost 3 bases and 4 bases respectively, with 16 bases between them. The CDR3 totals 16 residues. Germline CDR1 and CDR2: LNHNV and YYDKDF (reference sequence). The chain's CDR3 is CATSSGLLAQNQPQHF. DNA of the CDR3: TGTGCCACCAGCAGCGGCCTACTTGCCCAAAATCAGCCCCAGCATTTT.

The V and J genes are TRBV3-1 (or the pseudogene TRBV3-2) and TRBJ1-2, with TRBD1 identical over 7 bases. There are 12 residues in the CDR3. Per germline, CDR1 LGHDT and CDR2 YNNKEL (reference sequence). Germline trimming cut 3 bases from V and 10 bases from J; bases unmatched to any gene: 5. The CDR3 loop reads CASSQATGDYTF. In nucleotides, the CDR3 is TGTGCCAGCAGCCAGGCTACAGGGGACTACACCTTC.

In its sample, this clone was seen a few times. This rearrangement joins TRBV27 to TRBJ1-5; D unclear. This CDR3 comprises 15 residues. Deletions cut 9 bases from V and 6 bases from J, with 21 bases between. Germline CDR1 reads MNHEY; CDR2 reads SMNVEV (reference sequence). The CDR3 region has the DNA TGTGCCAGTCGCGGTGGTGGTGCGGTGAGTCAGCCCCAGCATTTT. Translation gives CASRGGGAVSQPQHF.

The rearrangement links TRBV28 to TRBJ1-2, with no clear D. CDR1 is MDHEN and CDR2 is SYDVKM in the germline V gene. V lost 0 bases, J lost 6 bases, and 8 bases lay in between. The CDR3 loop spans 13 amino acids. CDR3: CASSLWGGNGYTF. Here the CDR3 DNA reads TGTGCCAGCAGTTTATGGGGAGGTAATGGCTACACCTTC.

The genes are TRBV19 and TRBJ1-1; D not resolved. The CDR3 is made up of 11 amino acids. V was pared by 4 bases and J by 4 bases, with 4 bases between. The V gene's germline CDR1 is LNHDA and CDR2 SQIVND (reference sequence). CDR3 region: CASSTGTEAFF. CDR3 in DNA: TGTGCCAGTAGTACCGGCACTGAAGCTTTCTTT.

The chain's CDR3 is CASSQQKGRQTATNEKLFF. Here the CDR3 DNA reads TGTGCCAGCAGCCAACAAAAGGGGAGACAGACTGCAACTAATGAAAAACTGTTTTTT. The J gene is TRBJ1-4, the V gene TRBV4-2, with D possibly being TRBD1 (5 bases). The length of the CDR3 is 19 residues. V lost 2 bases, J lost 0 bases, and 19 bases lay in between. The germline CDR1 and CDR2 sequences are LGHNA and YNFKEQ.

The chain is built from TRBV27 and TRBJ1-5; D remains unclear. V lost 6 bases and J 3 bases, leaving 6 bases between the germline ends. Germline loops: CDR1 MNHEY, CDR2 SMNVEV (reference sequence). This CDR3 is built from 12 residues. The DNA for the CDR3 is TGTGCCAGCAGCCGGTCCAATCAGCCCCAGCATTTT. Residues: CASSRSNQPQHF.

About this clone itself: This sample also contains other DNA sequences that code for the same CDR3. The chain joins TRBV28 to TRBJ1-3; unclear D gene. V was shortened by 2 bases and J by 2 bases, with 7 bases between the two germline ends. Germline assignment: CDR1 MDHEN and CDR2 SYDVKM. This CDR3 contains 14 residues. CDR3 sequence (DNA): TGTGCCAGCAGTTTACAAGGGACTGGAAACACCATATATTTT. It yields the protein CASSLQGTGNTIYF.

The V and J genes are TRBV5-6 and TRBJ1-3; no clear D gene. CDR1 is SGHDT, CDR2 YYEEEE, per germline. The CDR3 loop spans 16 amino acids. V lost 1 base, J lost 0 bases, and 11 bases lay in between. In DNA form, the CDR3 reads TGTGCCAGCAGCTTGAGGTCGGGGAGCTCTGGAAACACCATATATTTT. Amino acid sequence: CASSLRSGSSGNTIYF.

The chain links TRBV28 to TRBJ1-2; no clear D. The V gene's germline CDR1 is MDHEN and CDR2 SYDVKM. This CDR3 region has 12 residues. The ends were cut back, 3 bases at V and 8 bases at J, with 10 bases in the middle. The CDR3 protein is CASSFQGWGYTF. CDR3 sequence (DNA): TGTGCCAGCAGTTTTCAAGGGTGGGGCTACACCTTC.

The rearrangement links TRBV6-5 to TRBJ1-5, with 9 positions matching TRBD1. There are 14 residues in the CDR3. The junction had 6 bases not matched to a gene; V was cut back by 9 bases and J by 3 bases. Germline V gives CDR1 MNHEY, CDR2 SVGAGI. The CDR3 reads CASRRTGDNQPQHF. The DNA of the CDR3 is TGTGCCAGTCGTCGGACAGGGGACAATCAGCCCCAGCATTTT.

The chain employs TRBV10-3 and TRBJ2-2; D may be TRBD1 (5 bases). V was cut by 5 bases and J by 4 bases, with 14 bases left in between. The CDR3 totals 15 residues. Germline V gene lookup returns CDR1 ENHRY and CDR2 SYGVKD. CDR3 bases: TGTGCCATCAGTCCAGGCGGTCAGGGCACCGGGGAGCTGTTTTTT. Protein: CAISPGGQGTGELFF.

The rearrangement joins TRBV7-3 to TRBJ1-5; D gene ambiguous. Germline V gene sequence: CDR1 SGHTA, CDR2 FQGTGA. The length of the CDR3 is 13 residues. V lost 5 bases to trimming and J lost 6 bases, with 11 bases between them. CDR3 region: CASSTGPGQPQHF. CDR3 in DNA: TGTGCCAGCAGCACCGGTCCGGGTCAGCCCCAGCATTTT.

The chain links TRBV7-2 to TRBJ1-1; D is possibly TRBD1 (6 bases). This CDR3 has 15 amino acids. Germline V lookup: CDR1 SGHTA, CDR2 FQGNSA. V was pared by 0 bases and J by 4 bases, with 12 bases between. The CDR3 sequence: CASSLAGGGVTEAFF. The DNA for the CDR3 is TGTGCCAGCAGCTTAGCGGGAGGGGGGGTCACTGAAGCTTTCTTT.

This clone was found once. J is TRBJ1-5 and V is TRBV3-1 (or the pseudogene TRBV3-2); D remains unclear. The germline V gene has CDR1 LGHDT and CDR2 YNNKEL (reference sequence). This CDR3 has 16 residues. The germline V and J ends were trimmed by 0 bases and 0 bases, with 9 bases remaining between them. The CDR3 DNA sequence: TGTGCCAGCAGCCAAGACGGCGGGTATAGCAATCAGCCCCAGCATTTT. Protein product: CASSQDGGYSNQPQHF.

This CDR3 reads CASSFAGEKLFF. The CDR3 DNA sequence: TGTGCCAGCAGTTTCGCGGGTGAAAAACTGTTTTTT. The chain combines TRBV12-3 or TRBV12-4 with TRBJ1-4; the D is unclear. CDR3 length equals 12 residues. V was shortened by 3 bases and J by 7 bases, with 6 bases between the two germline ends.